In its sample, the clone carrying this T cell receptor (beta chain) is medium-sized (0.01 to 0.1%). Its antigen remains unknown. The sample holds other DNA sequences that translate to the same CDR3. This sample stems from a study of T cell clonotyping in hematopoietic cell transplantation. Study-wide points: Recipient TCR diversity dropped after transplant; expanded clonotypes rose from day 30 to 180. Broader posttransplant TCR repertoire diversity was predicted by graft donor and pretransplant recipient Inverse Simpson Index values.

Assay: immunoSEQ multiplex PCR; the TCRdb copy retains only in-frame clones and omits some. The data show roughly 4,500 clones, around 20% seen once. The source of this sequence is a male patient in his late teens or twenties who had an allogeneic stem cell transplant, so the T cells may come from the graft donor. Some clones in this sample may be carry-over from other donors' samples. The sequences come from PBMCs, collected 180 days after allogeneic stem cell transplant.

DNA of the CDR3: TGTGCCAGCAGCTTGTCCTCCTACGAGCAGTACTTC. Protein: CASSLSSYEQYF. The chain uses TRBV5-6 and TRBJ2-7; D is unclear. The CDR3 totals 12 residues. The germline V gene encodes CDR1 SGHDT and CDR2 YYEEEE. Trimming left V 1 base short and J 0 bases short, with 2 bases between.